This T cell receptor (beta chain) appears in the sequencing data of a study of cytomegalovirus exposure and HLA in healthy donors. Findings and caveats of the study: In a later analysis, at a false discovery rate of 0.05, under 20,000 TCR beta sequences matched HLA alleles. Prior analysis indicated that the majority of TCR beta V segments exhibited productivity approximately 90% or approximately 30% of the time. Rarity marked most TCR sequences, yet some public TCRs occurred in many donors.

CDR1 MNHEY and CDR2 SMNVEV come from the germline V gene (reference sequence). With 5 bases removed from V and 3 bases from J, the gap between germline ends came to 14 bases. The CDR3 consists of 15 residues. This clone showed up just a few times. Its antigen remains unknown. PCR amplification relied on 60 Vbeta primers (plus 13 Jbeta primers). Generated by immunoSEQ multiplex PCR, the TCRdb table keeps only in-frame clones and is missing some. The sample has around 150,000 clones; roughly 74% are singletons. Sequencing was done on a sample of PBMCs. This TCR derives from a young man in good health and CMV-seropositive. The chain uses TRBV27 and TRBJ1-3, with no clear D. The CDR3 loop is CASSPETGGGNTIYF. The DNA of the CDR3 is TGTGCCAGCAGTCCGGAAACTGGAGGTGGAAACACCATATATTTT.